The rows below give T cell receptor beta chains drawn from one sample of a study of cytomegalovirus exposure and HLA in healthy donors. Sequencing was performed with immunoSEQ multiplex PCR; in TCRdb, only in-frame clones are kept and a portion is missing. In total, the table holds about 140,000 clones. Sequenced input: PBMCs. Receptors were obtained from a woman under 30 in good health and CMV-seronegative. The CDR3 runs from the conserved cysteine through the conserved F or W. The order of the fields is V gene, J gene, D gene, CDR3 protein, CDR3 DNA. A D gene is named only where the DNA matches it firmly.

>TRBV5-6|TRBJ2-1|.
CATGGTYNEQFF
TGTGCCACGGGGGGCACCTACAATGAGCAGTTCTTC
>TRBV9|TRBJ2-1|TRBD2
CASSAPWGGNEQFF
TGTGCCAGCAGCGCACCGTGGGGGGGCAATGAGCAGTTCTTC
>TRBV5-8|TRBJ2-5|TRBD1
CASNYNRGRETQYF
TGTGCCAGCAACTATAACAGGGGGCGGGAGACCCAGTACTTC
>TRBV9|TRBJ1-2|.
CASSPLEGGGYTF
TGTGCCAGCAGCCCTCTGGAGGGAGGGGGCTACACCTTC
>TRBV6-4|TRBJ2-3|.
CASSDSSRGSTDTQYF
TGTGCCAGCAGTGACTCTTCGAGGGGGAGCACAGATACGCAGTATTTT
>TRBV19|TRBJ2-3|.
CASSIYVLATDTQYF
TGTGCCAGTAGTATCTATGTCCTAGCGACTGATACGCAGTATTTT
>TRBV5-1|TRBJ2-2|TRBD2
CASSWPSGRPYTGELFF
TGCGCCAGCAGCTGGCCCAGCGGGAGACCCTACACCGGGGAGCTGTTTTTT
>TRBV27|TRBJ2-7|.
CASSLSGSWQEQYF
TGTGCCAGCAGTTTAAGCGGCAGCTGGCAGGAGCAGTACTTC
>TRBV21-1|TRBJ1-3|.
CASSKGVLISGNTIYF
TGTGCCAGCAGCAAAGGAGTTCTAATCTCTGGAAACACCATATATTTT
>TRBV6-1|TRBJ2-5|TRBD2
CASTGLAGSEETQYF
TGTGCCAGCACCGGACTAGCGGGATCAGAAGAGACCCAGTACTTC
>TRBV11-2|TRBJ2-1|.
CASSPGGTSPPNEQFF
TGTGCCAGCAGCCCTGGCGGGACTTCCCCTCCCAATGAGCAGTTCTTC
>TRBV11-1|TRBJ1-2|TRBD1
CASSQTGVPDKTYGYTF
TGTGCCAGCAGTCAAACAGGGGTTCCGGATAAAACTTATGGCTACACCTTC
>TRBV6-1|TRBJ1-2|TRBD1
CASSERQGFNYGYTF
TGTGCCAGCAGTGAAAGACAGGGGTTTAACTATGGCTACACCTTC
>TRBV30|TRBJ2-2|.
CAWQLGGGPTGELFF
TGTGCCTGGCAGCTAGGGGGGGGCCCAACCGGGGAGCTGTTTTTT
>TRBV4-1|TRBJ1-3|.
CASSQTYSGNTIYF
TGCGCCAGCAGCCAAACCTACTCTGGAAACACCATATATTTT
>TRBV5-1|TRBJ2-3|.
CASSVGGSGSTDTQYF
TGCGCCAGCAGCGTCGGGGGTAGCGGATCGACAGATACGCAGTATTTT
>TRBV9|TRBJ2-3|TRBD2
CASSVDGSGRDTQYF
TGTGCCAGCAGCGTAGACGGTAGCGGGAGAGATACGCAGTATTTT
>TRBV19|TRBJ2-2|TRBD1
CASSSGQGANTGELFF
TGTGCCAGTAGTTCGGGACAGGGGGCTAACACCGGGGAGCTGTTTTTT
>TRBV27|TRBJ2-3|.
CASSSEPSGDTQYF
TGTGCCAGCAGTTCGGAACCGAGCGGAGATACGCAGTATTTT
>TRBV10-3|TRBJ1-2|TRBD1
CATHVQGNYGYTF
TGTGCCACTCACGTACAGGGGAACTATGGCTACACCTTC
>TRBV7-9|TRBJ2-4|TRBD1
CASSLGTAPAKNIQYF
TGTGCCAGCAGCTTGGGGACAGCGCCAGCCAAAAACATTCAGTACTTC
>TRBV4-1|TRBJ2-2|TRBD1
CASRETGGASNTGELFF
TGCGCCAGCAGGGAGACAGGGGGCGCGAGTAACACCGGGGAGCTGTTTTTT
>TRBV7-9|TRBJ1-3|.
CASSPLTILGNTIYF
TGTGCCAGCAGCCCCCTTACTATATTAGGAAACACCATATATTTT
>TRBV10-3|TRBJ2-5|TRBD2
CAISAASGTETQYF
TGTGCCATCAGTGCGGCTAGCGGGACGGAGACCCAGTACTTC
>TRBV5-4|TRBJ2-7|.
CASSLARGADSYEQYF
TGTGCCAGCAGCTTGGCCCGGGGGGCAGACTCCTACGAGCAGTACTTC
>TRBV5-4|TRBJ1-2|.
CASSLVQGSYGYTF
TGTGCCAGCAGCTTGGTACAGGGCTCCTATGGCTACACCTTC
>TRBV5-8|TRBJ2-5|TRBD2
CASSLRLAVSETQYF
TGTGCCAGCAGCTTAAGACTAGCGGTATCAGAGACCCAGTACTTC
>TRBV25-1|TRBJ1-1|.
CASSELTGNTEAFF
TGTGCCAGCAGTGAATTAACAGGGAACACTGAAGCTTTCTTT
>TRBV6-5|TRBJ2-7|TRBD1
CASRSGTGSYEQYF
TGTGCCAGCAGGTCCGGGACAGGGAGCTACGAGCAGTACTTC
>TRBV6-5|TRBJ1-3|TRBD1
CASSYGTGLSGNTIYF
TGTGCCAGCAGTTACGGGACAGGCCTCTCTGGAAACACCATATATTTT
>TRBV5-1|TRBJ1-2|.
CASSVAVGDGYTF
TGCGCCAGCAGCGTCGCCGTCGGGGATGGCTACACCTTC
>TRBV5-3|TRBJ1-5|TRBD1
CARSGTGMGLQPQHF
TGTGCCAGAAGCGGGACAGGGATGGGTCTTCAGCCCCAGCATTTT